A few counts support the clone carrying this T cell receptor beta chain. This sample is part of a study of cytomegalovirus exposure and HLA in healthy donors. The PCR had 60 Vbeta and 13 Jbeta primers. Profiling relied on immunoSEQ multiplex PCR, and the TCRdb table lists in-frame clones only, not all of them. The table records some 150,000 clones, 65% to 80% of them present only once. CDR3 length: 15 residues. J lost 1 base, V lost 4 bases, and 5 bases had no gene match. Germline CDR1 SEHNR, CDR2 FQNEAQ (reference sequence). Those who donated were healthy bone marrow donors. The source material was PBMCs. The V call is TRBV7-9, the J call TRBJ2-3, with TRBD2 matching over 7 bases. The sequence was collected from a man between 25 and 39 years old in good health and CMV-seronegative. In DNA, the CDR3 is TGTGCCAGCAGCTCCTCCAGCGGGGGCACAGATACGCAGTATTTT. Translation gives CASSSSSGGTDTQYF.